This TCR beta chain is from a study of blood T cell repertoires in COVID-19. Study-wide background: Samples taken during acute and convalescent COVID-19 were collected in the United States, Italy and Spain. PBMCs, B-cell-depleted T cells, or T cells were the source of the cDNA or gDNA that made up the material.

Seattle's cohort entered during active infection and was followed longitudinally. This CDR3 has 16 residues. Germline V CDR1 and CDR2: SGHAT, FQNNGV. Germline trimming cut 4 bases from V and 1 base from J; bases unmatched to any gene: 9. In the source study's methods: The assay estimated nucleated cells by amplifying reference gene primers. Clones were read by immunoSEQ multiplex PCR, and TCRdb kept only the in-frame ones, dropping some. For V, J and clone size, that table is used; D and trimming come from the DNA. This sample carries some 65,000 clones, roughly 86% of them seen once, and the ten largest clones take approximately 17%.

What was sequenced was peripheral blood. The chain couples TRBV11-2 to TRBJ2-5; 7 bases line up with TRBD1. This TCR derives from a man between 40 and 49 years old with COVID-19, enrolled during active disease. The CDR3: CASSSHSQGLQETQYF. DNA for the CDR3: TGTGCCAGCAGCTCTCATTCACAGGGGCTCCAAGAGACCCAGTACTTC.